These T cell receptor beta chains were read from a single sample in a study of blood T cell repertoires in COVID-19. TCRdb's copy holds only in-frame clones and misses some; the assay was immunoSEQ multiplex PCR. The data contain around 200,000 clones, 70% to 90% of them singletons. Sequencing used peripheral blood. The source of these receptors is a woman older than 75 with acute or convalescent COVID-19. CDR3s include the opening cysteine and the closing phenylalanine or tryptophan. Each record gives: CDR3 DNA, CDR3 protein, J gene, CDR3 length, D gene, V gene, clone size. A D gene is named only where the DNA matches it firmly. A row's size may be missing; if present it is once, few, many or a size class.

TGTGCCAGTAGTCAGGCTCTGAACACTGAAGCTTTCTTT | CASSQALNTEAFF | TRBJ1-1 | 13 | - | TRBV19 | -
TGTGCCAGCAGGGAGACAGGGCTGGGGACTAATGAAAAACTGTTTTTT | CASRETGLGTNEKLFF | TRBJ1-4 | 16 | TRBD1 | TRBV2 | -
TGTGCCAGCAGCGTAGGAGGAGGGGAGCAGTACTTC | CASSVGGGEQYF | TRBJ2-7 | 12 | - | TRBV9 | -
TGTGCCAGTAGTCAGGATTCATTATATGGCTACACCTTC | CASSQDSLYGYTF | TRBJ1-2 | 13 | - | TRBV19 | -
TGTGCCAGCAGCTTAGGAGGAGGTCCATCATCTTTTGAGCAGTTCTTC | CASSLGGGPSSFEQFF | TRBJ2-1 | 16 | - | TRBV7-9 | many
TGTGCCAGCAGCGTAGCCCTCAGTTCCAATGGAAACACCATATATTTT | CASSVALSSNGNTIYF | TRBJ1-3 | 16 | - | TRBV9 | once
TGTGCCAGCAGTCCAGACAGGCCCTCTGGAAACACCATATATTTT | CASSPDRPSGNTIYF | TRBJ1-3 | 15 | - | TRBV2 | -
TGTGCCAGCAGCTGGGGCGGGAGGGGGTACAATGAGCAGTTCTTC | CASSWGGRGYNEQFF | TRBJ2-1 | 15 | TRBD2 | TRBV7-3 | -
TGCAGCGTTCCCCGGGCAGGGAATGGCTACACCTTC | CSVPRAGNGYTF | TRBJ1-2 | 12 | - | TRBV29-1 | -
TGCGCCAGCAGTTATACTTCCGAGAAGCAAGAGACCCAGTACTTC | CASSYTSEKQETQYF | TRBJ2-5 | 15 | - | TRBV5-1 | -
TGTGCCAGTAGCCAGGGCCGGAAGGAAAAACTGTTTTTT | CASSQGRKEKLFF | TRBJ1-4 | 13 | - | TRBV19 | -
TGTGCCAGCACCCCATTAGGGGATGAGCAGTTCTTC | CASTPLGDEQFF | TRBJ2-1 | 12 | - | TRBV18 | -
TGTGCCAGCTACTCGGGGGTGGTGCATGGCTACACCTTC | CASYSGVVHGYTF | TRBJ1-2 | 13 | - | TRBV28 | -
TGTGCCAGCAGCCCCCCCGGACATGTGAGCTACACCTTC | CASSPPGHVSYTF | TRBJ1-2 | 13 | - | TRBV5-5 | -
TGCAGTGCTAGTTTGGGGGGGGGCGTGAGTGAGACCCAGTACTTC | CSASLGGGVSETQYF | TRBJ2-5 | 15 | - | TRBV20-1 | -
TGTGCCTGGAGTGTACGGGTAGCGGGAGGGCAGGACATTCAGTACTTC | CAWSVRVAGGQDIQYF | TRBJ2-4 | 16 | TRBD2 | TRBV30 | -
TGCGCCAGCAGCGCGACGGGGACAGGGCGGAACGAGCAGTACTTC | CASSATGTGRNEQYF | TRBJ2-7 | 15 | TRBD1 | TRBV5-1 | -
TGTGCCAGCTCAAATAGCTATGAGCAGTTCTTC | CASSNSYEQFF | TRBJ2-1 | 11 | - | TRBV18 | few
TGTGCCAGTAGAGGGGCCCCCACTAATGAAAAACTGTTTTTT | CASRGAPTNEKLFF | TRBJ1-4 | 14 | - | TRBV19 | -
TGTGCCACCAGCAGGGCAGGGGAAGCTTTCTTT | CATSRAGEAFF | TRBJ1-1 | 11 | - | TRBV15 | -
TGTGCCAGCAGCTTAGGACACGTGAACACCGGGGAGCTGTTTTTT | CASSLGHVNTGELFF | TRBJ2-2 | 15 | - | TRBV11-2 | -